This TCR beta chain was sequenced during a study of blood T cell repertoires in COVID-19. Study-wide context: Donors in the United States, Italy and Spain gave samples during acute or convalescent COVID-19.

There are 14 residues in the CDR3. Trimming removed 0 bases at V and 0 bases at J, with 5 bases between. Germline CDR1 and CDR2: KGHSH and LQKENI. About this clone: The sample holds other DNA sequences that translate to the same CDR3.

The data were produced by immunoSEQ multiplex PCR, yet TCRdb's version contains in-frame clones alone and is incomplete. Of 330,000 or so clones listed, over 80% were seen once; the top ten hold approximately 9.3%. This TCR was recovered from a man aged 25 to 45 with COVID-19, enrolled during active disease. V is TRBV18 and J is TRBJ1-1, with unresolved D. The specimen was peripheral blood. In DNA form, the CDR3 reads TGTGCCAGCTCACCACCCTCAGTGAACACTGAAGCTTTCTTT. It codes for CASSPPSVNTEAFF.